The source of this T cell receptor (beta chain) is a study of T cell responses to AZD1222 COVID-19 vaccine. The CDR3 extends over 16 amino acids. Germline V CDR1 and CDR2: LNHNV, YYDKDF (reference sequence). Between the trimmed V and J ends, which lost 0 bases and 3 bases, there was a span of 14 bases. On this clone: Its antigen is not known.

Assay: immunoSEQ multiplex PCR; the TCRdb copy retains only in-frame clones and omits some. Of about 120,000 clones in the sample, 80% to 90% were seen once. Whole-study findings and limits: Repertoire sampling occurred only after the peak T cell response. Spike-wide coverage was observed for vaccine-associated CD4 TCRs, with dominant responses at 160-218 and 743-854. It was only a handful of AZD1222 recipients who were seropositive at baseline. Clonal diversity was possibly underestimated; the donors were predominantly white British and more often female.

This specimen consisted of peripheral blood, obtained on day 0 of AZD1222 vaccination. The V gene is TRBV15, the J gene TRBJ1-2; no definite D call. This receptor was taken from an adult in good health. The CDR3 loop reads CATSRDLDVGYYGYTF. Here the CDR3 DNA reads TGTGCCACCAGCAGAGATTTGGACGTTGGATACTATGGCTACACCTTC.